These 22 T cell receptor beta chains came from one sample sequenced in a study of response to subunit inactivated influenza vaccine. Via MiXCR, TCRdb re-called the RT-PCR reads, giving one row per CDR3 protein. Of around 470,000 distinct CDR3 sequences listed, roughly 7.6% are singletons. Sample: PBMCs from blood, taken around 2 years after vaccination. Receptors were obtained from a man aged 50-75 years who received an inactivated influenza vaccine.

This clonotype has more than one count but fewer than ten. The chain combines TRBV20-1 with TRBJ1-5; D gene uncertain. Germline V gene data show CDR1 as DFQATT and CDR2 as SNEGSKA (reference sequence). The CDR3 is 16 residues long. V lost 0 bases and J 2 bases, leaving 14 bases between the germline ends. CDR3 in DNA: TGCAGTGCTAGAGATCCGAAGGACGGCGGCAATCAGCCCCAGCATTTT. Residues: CSARDPKDGGNQPQHF.

This clonotype occurred many times. V is TRBV6-5 and J is TRBJ2-7; D unresolved. V lost 2 bases and J lost 3, with 11 bases in between. Germline values: CDR1 MNHEY, CDR2 SVGAGI. This CDR3 spans 14 amino acids. The CDR3 DNA reads TGTGCCAGCAGTTACGGCGATAGCAACTACGAGCAGTACTTC. It is translated as CASSYGDSNYEQYF.

This clonotype was picked up many times. The gene calls are TRBV28 and TRBJ1-2, with D possibly matching TRBD1 (6 bases). Germline CDR1 is MDHEN and CDR2 is SYDVKM. The CDR3 has 13 residues. V was cut by 7 bases and J by 3 bases, with 12 bases left in between. The chain's CDR3 is CASTLQGDYGYTF. CDR3 DNA sequence: TGTGCCAGCACCTTACAGGGTGACTATGGCTACACCTTC.

This clonotype has more than one count but fewer than ten. The chain joins TRBV12-3 or TRBV12-4 to TRBJ2-3; 7 nucleotides align to TRBD1. CDR3 length: 12 amino acids. The V and J ends lost 5 bases and 4 bases, in that order; junction bases with no gene match: 0. For the CDR3, the DNA is TGTGCCAGCAGTACAGGGGCAGATACGCAGTATTTT. Encoded protein: CASSTGADTQYF.

In this sample, this clonotype turned up a few times. CDR3 region: CASRGTGLTDTQYF. The CDR3 region has the DNA TGTGCCAGCAGAGGGACAGGTCTCACAGATACGCAGTATTTT. This chain links TRBV6-1 with TRBJ2-3; 8 bases align to TRBD1. The junction had 4 bases not matched to a gene; V was cut back by 6 bases and J by 2 bases. Germline lookup yields CDR1 MNHNS and CDR2 SASEGT. The CDR3 sequence is 14 residues long.

This clonotype was picked up many times. The genes are TRBV7-6 and TRBJ2-5; TRBD1 might be the D (6 bases). Trimming took 1 base from V and 2 from J, leaving 17 bases between them. Germline V gives CDR1 SGHVS, CDR2 FNYEAQ. The CDR3 has 17 residues. The CDR3 region has the DNA TGTGCCAGCAGCTTAGGCAGGACAGTCTCCGGACAAGAGACCCAGTACTTC. This translates into CASSLGRTVSGQETQYF.

This clonotype was recorded at least ten times. J is TRBJ1-2 and V is TRBV2; no clear D gene. V lost 3 bases and J lost 8, with 7 bases in between. This CDR3 is 11 amino acids long. CDR1 SNHLY and CDR2 FYNNEI come from the germline V gene. CDR3 bases: TGTGCCAGCAGTGACAGAGCCGGCTACACCTTC. Its protein is CASSDRAGYTF.

A few counts support this clonotype. Here the CDR3 omits its conserved ending phenylalanine or tryptophan, so a read error is the likely source. This chain links TRBV20-1 with TRBJ2-7; tentatively, D is TRBD2 (6 bases). The CDR3 length is 14 residues. Trimming stripped 5 bases from V and 9 bases from J, with 23 bases between. Germline values: CDR1 DFQATT, CDR2 SNEGSKA (reference sequence). The CDR3 sequence is CSAGRIAEYAGQYL. CDR3 nucleotides: TGCAGTGCTGGGAGAATAGCGGAGTACGCTGGGCAGTACTTA.

This clonotype came up many times. V is TRBV28 and J is TRBJ2-6; D is perhaps TRBD1 or TRBD2 (5 bases each). The CDR3 runs 13 residues. The V and J ends lost 6 bases and 6 bases respectively, with 9 bases between them. The V gene's germline CDR1 is MDHEN and CDR2 SYDVKM. The CDR3 DNA reads as TGTGCCAGCAGATACGGGACGGCCAACGTCCTGACTTTC. Translation: CASRYGTANVLTF.

This clonotype was detected ten times or more. This chain connects TRBV29-1 to TRBJ1-3; D remains unclear. Per germline, CDR1 SQVTM and CDR2 ANQGSEA. The ends were cut back, 1 base at V and 0 bases at J, with 4 bases in the middle. This CDR3 region has 13 residues. The CDR3 loop is CSVEADSGNTIYF. DNA for the CDR3: TGCAGCGTTGAAGCCGACTCTGGAAACACCATATATTTT.

This chain links TRBV20-1 with TRBJ2-7; TRBD1 matches at 8 bases. Germline V gene sequence: CDR1 DFQATT, CDR2 SNEGSKA (reference sequence). With V trimmed by 4 bases and J by 2 bases, 7 bases remained unmatched. This CDR3 contains 14 residues. The CDR3 loop reads CSANGQGAPYEQYF. The CDR3 DNA reads TGCAGTGCTAATGGGCAGGGGGCACCCTACGAGCAGTACTTC.

This clonotype has more than one count but fewer than ten. The chain is built from TRBV6-2 or TRBV6-3 and TRBJ2-7; perhaps TRBD1 as D (7 bases). Trimming left V 0 bases short and J 3 bases short, with 15 bases between. This CDR3 has 16 residues. Germline V CDR1 and CDR2: MNHEY, SVGEGT. CDR3 nucleotides: TGTGCCAGCAGTTACTCGGAGGGACAGAGAATCTACGAGCAGTACTTC. Protein sequence: CASSYSEGQRIYEQYF.

This clonotype came up a few times. This chain joins TRBV25-1 and TRBJ2-2; D possibly corresponds to TRBD2 (7 bases). The V end lost 8 bases, the J end lost 4 bases, and 14 bases lay between the germline ends. There are 14 residues in the CDR3. CDR1 MGHDK and CDR2 SYGVNS come from the germline V gene. The CDR3 region is CASVRGGGTGELFF. As DNA, the CDR3 is TGTGCCAGCGTCCGAGGGGGGGGCACCGGGGAGCTGTTTTTT.

This clonotype was observed a handful of times. The CDR3 reads CASSLRSDNSPLHF. In DNA, the CDR3 is TGTGCCAGCAGCTTACGCAGTGATAATTCACCCCTCCACTTT. The gene calls are TRBV7-2 and TRBJ1-6; D unclear. V lost 2 bases to trimming and J lost 5 bases, with 7 bases between them. CDR1 SGHTA and CDR2 FQGNSA come from the germline V gene. The CDR3 extends over 14 amino acids.

This clonotype was picked up a small number of times. The CDR3 DNA reads TGTGCCAGCAGCTTAGGGGTCGGCAGGCCCAATCAGCCCCAGCATTTT. It is translated as CASSLGVGRPNQPQHF. The rearrangement links TRBV7-2 to TRBJ1-5, with no clear D. Looked up from germline, CDR1 is SGHTA and CDR2 is FQGNSA. V lost 1 base, J lost 3 bases, and 13 bases lay in between. The CDR3 is 16 residues long.

The V call is TRBV6-1, the J call TRBJ2-5; 10 positions agree with TRBD1. V shed 8 bases, J shed 5 bases, and the junction held 5 bases outside the gene matches. Germline CDR1 is MNHNS and CDR2 is SASEGT. The CDR3 is 13 amino acids. The CDR3 DNA sequence: TGTGCCAGCGAATGGGGACAGGGGGAGACCCAGTACTTC. Translation: CASEWGQGETQYF.

This clonotype was counted only a few times. The J gene is TRBJ1-6, the V gene TRBV20-1, with TRBD1 identical over 9 bases. The CDR3 totals 13 residues. Germline V gives CDR1 DFQATT, CDR2 SNEGSKA (reference sequence). With 7 bases clipped from V and 5 bases from J, the junction kept 3 bases outside the gene matches. The CDR3 is CSVWTGDNSPLHF. For the CDR3, the DNA is TGCAGTGTCTGGACAGGGGATAATTCACCCCTCCACTTT.

The genes are TRBV2 and TRBJ2-5; 14 bases align to TRBD2. The CDR3 has 16 residues. V trimming: 5 bases; J trimming: 2 bases; junction bases outside the gene matches: 4. From germline, CDR1 is SNHLY and CDR2 FYNNEI. The CDR3 protein is CASSRTSGGIQETQYF. CDR3 in DNA: TGTGCCAGCAGTCGGACTAGCGGGGGGATTCAAGAGACCCAGTACTTC.

This clonotype was found a few times. The rearrangement joins TRBV20-1 to TRBJ1-5, with D perhaps matching TRBD1 (6 bases). Germline V gene data show CDR1 as DFQATT and CDR2 as SNEGSKA (reference sequence). V was cut by 0 bases and J by 7 bases, with 13 bases left in between. There are 14 residues in the CDR3. CDR3 sequence: CSAREGHGGQPQHF. The CDR3, as DNA: TGCAGTGCTAGAGAGGGACATGGAGGACAGCCCCAGCATTTT.

Only a few counts were recorded for this clonotype. The chain joins TRBV7-9 to TRBJ1-1, with 7 positions matching TRBD1. Germline values: CDR1 SEHNR, CDR2 FQNEAQ (reference sequence). The CDR3 totals 15 residues. The V gene end was trimmed by 1 base and the J gene end by 4 bases; junction bases not matched to a gene: 6. The CDR3 sequence is CASSLVRGQGTEAFF. DNA for the CDR3: TGTGCCAGCAGCTTAGTTAGGGGGCAGGGCACTGAAGCTTTCTTT.

This clonotype was detected many times. The chain is built from TRBV7-2 and TRBJ2-3, with D possibly being TRBD1 (5 bases). CDR1 is SGHTA, CDR2 FQGNSA, per germline. CDR3 length: 13 residues. Deletions cut 4 bases from V and 5 bases from J, with 10 bases between. This CDR3 is CASSSFQGDTQYF. The CDR3 nucleotides read TGTGCCAGCAGCTCATTCCAGGGAGATACGCAGTATTTT.

V is TRBV4-1 and J is TRBJ1-1, with a possible D match to TRBD1 (5 bases). V lost 8 bases to trimming and J lost 3 bases, with 22 bases between them. This CDR3 region has 16 residues. From germline, CDR1 is MGHRA and CDR2 YSYEKL. The CDR3 here is CASAGQGTGHYTEAFF. The CDR3 region has the DNA TGCGCCAGCGCCGGTCAAGGAACAGGACATTACACTGAAGCTTTCTTT.